A single sample gave rise to the 6 T cell receptor beta chains below, sequenced in a study of T cell repertoires in cytomegalovirus infection. In TCRdb, the reads were re-called with MiXCR into one record per CDR3 protein. The sample carries 650,000 to 900,000 distinct CDR3 sequences, roughly 29% recorded once. For these TCRs, the target antigens are not known. The sequences come from cultured CD8+ T cells from PBMCs, collected from culture after CMV antigen stimulation. These receptors came from a human donor in good health (CMV status not recorded). Some clones in this sample may be carry-over from other donors' samples.

This clonotype was observed many times. The chain recombines TRBV7-2 with TRBJ2-1, with 7 bases matching TRBD1. With V trimmed by 2 bases and J by 4 bases, 5 bases remained unmatched. Germline V gene lookup returns CDR1 SGHTA and CDR2 FQGNSA. The CDR3 has 15 residues. CDR3 loop: CASSLKGQAYNEQFF. The CDR3 DNA sequence: TGTGCCAGCAGCTTAAAAGGACAGGCTTACAATGAGCAGTTCTTC.

There are a few counts of this clonotype. V gene TRBV7-9 combines with J gene TRBJ1-4, with D hard to call. Trimming stripped 5 bases from V and 4 bases from J, with 11 bases between. CDR1 SEHNR and CDR2 FQNEAQ come from the germline V gene (reference sequence). The CDR3 has 14 amino acids. The CDR3 DNA follows: TGTGCCAGCAGCCTTCAGGAGGGTAATGAAAAACTGTTTTTT. It specifies CASSLQEGNEKLFF.

The chain employs TRBV7-9 and TRBJ1-6; 8 bases agree with TRBD1. The CDR3 loop spans 15 amino acids. From germline, CDR1 is SEHNR and CDR2 FQNEAQ (reference sequence). V was pared by 4 bases and J by 6 bases, with 5 bases of the junction left unmatched. CDR3 nucleotide sequence: TGTGCCAGCAGCTCTCACAGGGGGTCTAATTCACCCCTCCACTTT. The encoded protein is CASSSHRGSNSPLHF.

This clonotype was observed a handful of times. The chain carries TRBV4-1 and TRBJ1-5; D uncertain. V lost 0 bases and J lost 8, with 17 bases in between. Germline V CDR1 and CDR2: MGHRA, YSYEKL. The CDR3 loop spans 16 amino acids. The CDR3 nucleotides read TGCGCCAGCAGCCAAGAATCGTATACGACGAGGGAGCCCCAGCATTTT. Translation gives CASSQESYTTREPQHF.

In its sample, this clonotype was seen many times. The chain carries TRBV11-1 and TRBJ2-1; 9 bases agree with TRBD1. The CDR3 consists of 16 residues. Germline lookup yields CDR1 SGHAT and CDR2 FQDESV (reference sequence). The V and J ends lost 5 bases and 4 bases, in that order; junction bases with no gene match: 9. Here the CDR3 reads CASSHPGTGYYNEQFF. The CDR3 DNA reads as TGTGCCAGCAGCCACCCCGGGACAGGGTATTACAATGAGCAGTTCTTC.

This chain links TRBV12-3 or TRBV12-4 with TRBJ2-1; 11 bases are shared with TRBD2. The CDR3 runs 16 residues. Trimming at V came to 3 bases and at J to 3 bases, leaving 4 bases not matched to a gene. The CDR3, as DNA: TGTGCCAGCAGTTTCACTAGCGGGGGCTACTACAATGAGCAGTTCTTC. It translates to CASSFTSGGYYNEQFF.